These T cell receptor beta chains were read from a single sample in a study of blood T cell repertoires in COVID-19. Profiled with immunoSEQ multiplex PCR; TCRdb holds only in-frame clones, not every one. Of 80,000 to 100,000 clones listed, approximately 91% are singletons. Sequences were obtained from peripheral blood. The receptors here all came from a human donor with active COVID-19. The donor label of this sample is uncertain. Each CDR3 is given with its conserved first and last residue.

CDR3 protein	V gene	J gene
CASSQVGSGANVLTF	TRBV4-2	TRBJ2-6
CASAGQGGPEAFF	TRBV7-9	TRBJ1-1
CASNGRDSYEQYF	TRBV9	TRBJ2-7
CAIRLSSPGDYGYTF	TRBV10-3	TRBJ1-2
CASSYSTQGNYGYTF	TRBV6-2/TRBV6-3	TRBJ1-2
CASSEGLWGGGYGYTF	TRBV2	TRBJ1-2
CASSGRDRYQETQYF	TRBV4-3	TRBJ2-5
CASRLSAYTEAFF	TRBV5-1	TRBJ1-1
CASSLAGGSSYEQYF	TRBV4-1	TRBJ2-7
CASSSLQGLDYGYTF	TRBV6-6	TRBJ1-2
CASSETGGSNEKLFF	TRBV7-3	TRBJ1-4
CASSLTAGGAYNSPLHF	TRBV5-4	TRBJ1-6
CASSWGQDYGYTF	TRBV5-1	TRBJ1-2
CASSPRFLQGLITEAFF	TRBV7-9	TRBJ1-1
CASSEDRGSTGELFF	TRBV5-5	TRBJ2-2